This record concerns one TCR beta chain sequence. The CDR3 loop spans 14 amino acids. Germline V gene lookup returns CDR1 SGHVS and CDR2 FQNEAQ. V was pared by 1 base and J by 5 bases, with 11 bases between. This sample was included in a study of blood T cell repertoires in COVID-19. Study summary: Some COVID-19 samples were acute and others convalescent; all came from the United States, Italy and Spain. T cells, B-cell-depleted T cells, or PBMCs provided the cDNA or gDNA that served as material.

Per the study methods: Estimates of nucleated cell counts were drawn from the amplification of reference gene primers. Measured with immunoSEQ multiplex PCR; TCRdb has only the in-frame clones, and not every one. From that table come the V and J calls and clone size; the DNA was used to work out D and trimming. The table records approximately 75,000 clones, about 70% of them present only once. Sequenced: peripheral blood. The chain uses TRBV7-8 and TRBJ2-5; possibly TRBD2 for D (5 bases). The receptor was isolated from a woman older than 75 with active or convalescent COVID-19. CDR3: CASSLGARGETQYF. The CDR3 DNA follows: TGTGCCAGCAGCTTAGGGGCCCGAGGGGAGACCCAGTACTTC. The variable domain in full, completed from reference TRBV7-8 and TRBJ2-5, reads GAGVSQSPRYKVAKRGQDVALRCDPISGHVSLFWYQQALGQGPEFLTYFQNEAQLDKSGLPSDRFFAERPEGSVSTLKIQRTQQEDSAVYLCASSLGARGETQYFGPGTRLLVL.